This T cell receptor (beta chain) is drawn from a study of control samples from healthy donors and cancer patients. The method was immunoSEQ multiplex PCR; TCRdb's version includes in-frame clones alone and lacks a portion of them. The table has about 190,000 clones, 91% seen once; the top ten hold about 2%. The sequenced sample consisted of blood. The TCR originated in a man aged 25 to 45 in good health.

The CDR3 region has the DNA TGCGCCAGCAGCTTGGGGCACCTTGGGGCTAATGAAAAACTGTTTTTT. It translates to CASSLGHLGANEKLFF. The gene calls are TRBV5-1 and TRBJ1-4; D not certain. The CDR3 has 16 amino acids. The V gene lost 0 bases and the J gene lost 3 bases, with 12 bases spanning the gap. Germline-derived CDR1 and CDR2 are SGHRS and YFSETQ.